This T cell receptor (beta chain) was profiled in a study of blood T cells in healthy people across ages. Combining a sample-barcoded 5' primer with a J-beta primer mix, a second PCR ran for roughly 6 to 12 cycles. In TCRdb, the 5' RACE reads were re-called with MiXCR into one record per CDR3 protein. Of fewer than 2,000,000 distinct CDR3 sequences in the sample, 35% to 50% were seen once. Trimming took 3 bases from V and 6 from J, leaving 11 bases between them. This CDR3 is 14 amino acids long. Germline lookup yields CDR1 MDHEN and CDR2 SYDVKM. This clonotype appeared a few times. The source is a human donor in good health. Sequenced: blood. The chain recombines TRBV28 with TRBJ1-4; D is perhaps TRBD1 (5 bases). CDR3: CASSLAGRDEKLFF. CDR3 coding DNA: TGTGCCAGCAGTTTGGCAGGGAGGGATGAAAAACTGTTTTTT.